This T cell receptor (beta chain) was sequenced during a study of cytomegalovirus exposure and HLA in healthy donors. General study results and limits: Later analysis demonstrated an association between a missense DCLRE1C variant and TCR beta V- and J-gene trimming. In a later analysis, parvovirus B19, influenza, CMV and Epstein-Barr virus appeared linked to several top co-occurrence clusters. An analysis was carried out later, and it reportedly showed fewer N-insertions in an Asian-associated ancestry cluster than the approximately 710-donor mean. In an earlier analysis, productive rearrangement rates for most beta V segments clustered near 90% or 30%.

With respect to this clone: The antigen is not known.

The PCR contained 60 Vbeta and 13 Jbeta primers. Assay used: immunoSEQ multiplex PCR; TCRdb lists only in-frame clones, some missing. This repertoire includes about 110,000 clones. The trim removed 3 bases at V and 4 bases at J, leaving 1 base unmatched. Germline CDR1 and CDR2: ENHRY and SYGVKD. The CDR3 is 13 amino acids. The TCR comes from a man between 25 and 39 years old in good health and CMV-seronegative. This rearrangement joins TRBV10-3 to TRBJ2-5; 8 bases align to TRBD1. The sequencing input was PBMCs. The CDR3 sequence is CAISETGGETQYF. As DNA, the CDR3 is TGTGCCATCAGTGAAACAGGGGGAGAGACCCAGTACTTC.